This T cell receptor beta chain was captured in a study of blood T cell repertoires in COVID-19. Study background: Material from acute and convalescent COVID-19 was sourced from the United States, Italy and Spain.

The authors' processing: Cell counts per sample came from amplifying reference gene primers. Profiling relied on immunoSEQ multiplex PCR, and the TCRdb table lists in-frame clones only, not all of them. That table is the source of V, J and clone size, and D and trimming were worked out from the DNA. The repertoire holds 200,000 to 250,000 clones, almost 85% seen once, with approximately 8.1% in the top ten. Per germline, CDR1 SGHNT and CDR2 YYREEE (reference sequence). Trimming pared 4 bases from V and 4 bases from J, leaving 11 bases between. The CDR3 extends over 14 amino acids. The clonotype was recovered from a woman aged 45-65 years with active or convalescent COVID-19. The sample was peripheral blood. V usage is TRBV5-4 and J usage is TRBJ2-2, with unresolved D. CDR3 DNA: TGTGCCAGCAGCCTGCAGAGGTCCACCGGGGAGCTGTTTTTT. It specifies CASSLQRSTGELFF.